These T cell receptor beta chains were read from a single sample in a study of Ad26.COV2.S vaccination and SARS-CoV-2 variants. Profiled with immunoSEQ multiplex PCR; TCRdb holds only in-frame clones, not every one. The sample contains 250,000 to 300,000 clones, around 87% of which appear only once. The source material was peripheral blood, sampled in a trial of Ad26.COV2.S vaccine versus placebo. These receptors originate from a person between 18 and 65 years old who received the Ad26.COV2.S COVID-19 vaccine or a placebo. CDR3s include the opening cysteine and the closing phenylalanine or tryptophan. A D gene is named only where the DNA matches it firmly. Some rows mark clone size as missing; the rest say once, few, many or name a class of expanded clone.

size: .; V: TRBV6-5; D: .; J: TRBJ2-6; DNA: TGTGCCAGCAGTCTGCGGGGCGCTGGGGCCAACGTCCTGACTTTC; CDR3: CASSLRGAGANVLTF
size: .; V: TRBV5-8; D: .; J: TRBJ2-6; DNA: TGTGCCAGCAGCTTTCCCCCGGGTGGGGCCAACGTCCTGACTTTC; CDR3: CASSFPPGGANVLTF
size: .; V: TRBV2; D: TRBD2; J: TRBJ2-5; DNA: TGTGCCAGCAGGGGAGGTACTAGCGCTGGGCCGTGGACCCAGTACTTC; CDR3: CASRGGTSAGPWTQYF
size: .; V: TRBV19; D: TRBD1; J: TRBJ1-5; DNA: TGTGCCAGTCAATGGGGGACAGGGGTTAATAGTTATCAGCCCCAGCATTTT; CDR3: CASQWGTGVNSYQPQHF
size: .; V: TRBV9; D: .; J: TRBJ2-5; DNA: TGTGCCAGCAGCGCAGGGGCTCAGGGAGAATTGGGCCAAGAGACCCAGTACTTC; CDR3: CASSAGAQGELGQETQYF
size: .; V: TRBV18; D: .; J: TRBJ1-4; DNA: TGTGCCAGCTCACCACTGGGGGCCAGTGAAAAACTGTTTTTT; CDR3: CASSPLGASEKLFF
size: .; V: TRBV19; D: TRBD1; J: TRBJ1-2; DNA: TGTGCCAGTAGCACCGGGACAGGGTACGATTTGGCCTATGGCTACACCTTC; CDR3: CASSTGTGYDLAYGYTF
size: .; V: TRBV19; D: .; J: TRBJ1-2; DNA: TGTGCCAGTAGTGATGACCTCGCCCCCCAGTACCTCTATGGCTACACCTTC; CDR3: CASSDDLAPQYLYGYTF
size: .; V: TRBV4-3; D: .; J: TRBJ2-5; DNA: TGCGCCAGCAGCCAAGATGGGTCTAGCTCGGAGACCCAGTACTTC; CDR3: CASSQDGSSSETQYF
size: .; V: TRBV29-1; D: .; J: TRBJ1-3; DNA: TGCAGCGTTGAAGATAGGGCTGGAAACACCATATATTTT; CDR3: CSVEDRAGNTIYF
size: .; V: TRBV5-1; D: .; J: TRBJ1-2; DNA: TGCGCCAGCAGCTTCGGGAGGAATGGCTACACCTTC; CDR3: CASSFGRNGYTF
size: once; V: TRBV10-3; D: TRBD1; J: TRBJ1-6; DNA: TGTGCCATCAGTGAGTCAGGGGGCTATTCACCCCTCCACTTT; CDR3: CAISESGGYSPLHF
size: .; V: TRBV2; D: .; J: TRBJ1-2; DNA: TGTGCCAGCACCTTGCTTAGGGACTCCCGCTATGGCTACACCTTC; CDR3: CASTLLRDSRYGYTF
size: .; V: TRBV5-1; D: .; J: TRBJ1-4; DNA: TGCGCCAGCAGCTTGGCTGGGGGGGCTGAAAAACTGTTTTTT; CDR3: CASSLAGGAEKLFF
size: .; V: TRBV29-1; D: .; J: TRBJ1-1; DNA: TGCAGCGTTAGGTCCCAGGGAAACACTGAAGCTTTCTTT; CDR3: CSVRSQGNTEAFF
size: .; V: TRBV5-1; D: .; J: TRBJ2-7; DNA: TGCGCCAGCAGGGACGACTATAACGAGCAGTACTTC; CDR3: CASRDDYNEQYF
size: .; V: TRBV28; D: .; J: TRBJ1-5; DNA: TGTGCCAGCAGTATGGACATCGGCAATCAGCCCCAGCATTTT; CDR3: CASSMDIGNQPQHF
size: .; V: TRBV19; D: .; J: TRBJ1-6; DNA: TGTGCCAGTAGCGCGGATAGGGGGTACTCACCCCTCCACTTT; CDR3: CASSADRGYSPLHF
size: .; V: TRBV2; D: .; J: TRBJ2-7; DNA: TGTGCCAGCAGTGAGCCGGGGGACTCCTACGAGCAGTACTTC; CDR3: CASSEPGDSYEQYF
size: .; V: TRBV7-3; D: .; J: TRBJ1-2; DNA: TGTGCCAGCAGCTTATCAGGGTGGGATGGCTACACCTTC; CDR3: CASSLSGWDGYTF
size: .; V: TRBV18; D: .; J: TRBJ2-7; DNA: TGTGCCAGCTCACCACCGCAGGGGACCTACGAGCAGTACTTC; CDR3: CASSPPQGTYEQYF
size: many; V: TRBV9; D: TRBD1; J: TRBJ1-2; DNA: TGTGCCAGCACGTTTGGGGACAGCAACTATGGCTACACCTTC; CDR3: CASTFGDSNYGYTF
size: .; V: TRBV7-9; D: .; J: TRBJ2-1; DNA: TGTGCCAGCAGCTCCCCCGGAAGGGCGGGAAGCTCCTACAATGAGCAGTTCTTC; CDR3: CASSSPGRAGSSYNEQFF
size: .; V: TRBV5-8; D: .; J: TRBJ2-7; DNA: TGTGCCAGCAGCTACACAGCCACCGTCTACGAGCAGTACTTC; CDR3: CASSYTATVYEQYF
size: few; V: TRBV12-5; D: .; J: TRBJ1-5; DNA: TGTGCTAGTGGTTTAGGGGACCGGCTCGGGCCCCAGCATTTT; CDR3: CASGLGDRLGPQHF
size: .; V: TRBV30; D: .; J: TRBJ2-7; DNA: TGTGCCTGGACGGAGGCAGGGAACGAGCAGTACTTC; CDR3: CAWTEAGNEQYF
size: .; V: TRBV6-6; D: TRBD1; J: TRBJ1-6; DNA: TGTGCCAGCAGGGATGGAGGGGGCGATAATTCACCCCTCCACTTT; CDR3: CASRDGGGDNSPLHF
size: .; V: TRBV10-3; D: .; J: TRBJ1-1; DNA: TGTGCCATCAGTGAGAGGGACGGGGCGGCCGCTTTCTTT; CDR3: CAISERDGAAAFF
size: .; V: TRBV11-2; D: .; J: TRBJ1-2; DNA: TGTGCCAGCAGCTTAGACCGGCGACGGCCCTATGGCTACACCTTC; CDR3: CASSLDRRRPYGYTF
size: .; V: TRBV12-3/TRBV12-4; D: .; J: TRBJ1-2; DNA: TGTGCCAGCAGTTTACGGCTGATGGGCTACACCTTC; CDR3: CASSLRLMGYTF
size: .; V: TRBV11-3; D: TRBD2; J: TRBJ2-1; DNA: TGTGCCAGCAGCTTAGATCATAGCGGGAGTGAGATGGGCAATGAGCAGTTCTTC; CDR3: CASSLDHSGSEMGNEQFF
size: .; V: TRBV10-3; D: TRBD1; J: TRBJ1-1; DNA: TGTGCCATCAGTGAGTGGGCAGGGGGATCGGTGAACACTGAAGCTTTCTTT; CDR3: CAISEWAGGSVNTEAFF
size: .; V: TRBV10-3; D: .; J: TRBJ1-1; DNA: TGTGCCACCATGACCCGAGCCTACACTGAAGCTTTCTTT; CDR3: CATMTRAYTEAFF
size: .; V: TRBV6-5; D: TRBD1; J: TRBJ1-2; DNA: TGTGCCAGCAGTTACTCGGGACAGAAATATGGCTACACCTTC; CDR3: CASSYSGQKYGYTF
size: .; V: TRBV5-6; D: TRBD2; J: TRBJ2-2; DNA: TGTGCCAGCAGGCTGAGCGGGGGGCTCGCGAACACCGGGGAGCTGTTTTTT; CDR3: CASRLSGGLANTGELFF
size: .; V: TRBV3-1/TRBV3-2; D: TRBD2; J: TRBJ2-3; DNA: TGTGCCAGCAGCCAATTAGCGGGAGTGCAGTATTTT; CDR3: CASSQLAGVQYF
size: once; V: TRBV7-9; D: .; J: TRBJ2-3; DNA: TGTGCCAGCAGCTTAGAAGCCTCCACAGATACGCAGTATTTT; CDR3: CASSLEASTDTQYF
size: .; V: TRBV6-2/TRBV6-3; D: TRBD2; J: TRBJ2-7; DNA: TGTGCCAGCAGTTACGTAGCGGGGGGCCGCTACGAGCAGTACTTC; CDR3: CASSYVAGGRYEQYF
size: .; V: TRBV5-1; D: .; J: TRBJ1-2; DNA: TGCGCCAGCAGCTTGATGGCTTCCTCGGGAGAAGGCTACACCTTC; CDR3: CASSLMASSGEGYTF
size: .; V: TRBV7-2; D: TRBD1; J: TRBJ2-6; DNA: TGTGCCAGCAGCTTAGCAGGGGGCGGCTCTGGGGCCAACGTCCTGACTTTC; CDR3: CASSLAGGGSGANVLTF
size: .; V: TRBV10-3; D: .; J: TRBJ1-1; DNA: TGTGCCATCAGTGGCAGGGGAGGTCTTGGCACTGAAGCTTTCTTT; CDR3: CAISGRGGLGTEAFF
size: few; V: TRBV2; D: .; J: TRBJ2-6; DNA: TGTGCCAGCAGTGACGAGATCTCTGGGGCCAACGTCCTGACTTTC; CDR3: CASSDEISGANVLTF
size: .; V: TRBV27; D: TRBD2; J: TRBJ2-3; DNA: TGTGCCAGCAGTTCCGCCCGCGGCGGGAGGGCGGGCACAGATACGCAGTATTTT; CDR3: CASSSARGGRAGTDTQYF
size: .; V: TRBV18; D: TRBD1; J: TRBJ2-7; DNA: TGTGCCAGCTCACCGGGACAGGGGCACGAGCAGTACTTC; CDR3: CASSPGQGHEQYF
size: .; V: TRBV5-5; D: .; J: TRBJ1-5; DNA: TGTGCCAGCAGTTTCGGGACACTTACTAGCAATCAGCCCCAGCATTTT; CDR3: CASSFGTLTSNQPQHF
size: .; V: TRBV7-9; D: .; J: TRBJ2-7; DNA: TGTGCCAGCAGCCAGACTAACCGCGAGCAGTACTTC; CDR3: CASSQTNREQYF